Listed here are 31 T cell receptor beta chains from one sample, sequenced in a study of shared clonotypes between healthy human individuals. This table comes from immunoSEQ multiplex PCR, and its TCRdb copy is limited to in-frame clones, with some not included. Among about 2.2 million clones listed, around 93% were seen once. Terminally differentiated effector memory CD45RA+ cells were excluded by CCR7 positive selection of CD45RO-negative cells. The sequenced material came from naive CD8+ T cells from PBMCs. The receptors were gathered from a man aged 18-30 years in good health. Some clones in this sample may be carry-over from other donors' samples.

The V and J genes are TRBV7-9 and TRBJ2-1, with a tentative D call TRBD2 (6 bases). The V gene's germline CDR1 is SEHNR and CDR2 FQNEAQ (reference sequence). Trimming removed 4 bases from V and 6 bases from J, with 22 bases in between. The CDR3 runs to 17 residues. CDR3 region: CASSSPRWGGITNEQFF. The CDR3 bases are TGTGCCAGCAGCTCTCCTCGGTGGGGAGGAATAACCAATGAGCAGTTCTTC.

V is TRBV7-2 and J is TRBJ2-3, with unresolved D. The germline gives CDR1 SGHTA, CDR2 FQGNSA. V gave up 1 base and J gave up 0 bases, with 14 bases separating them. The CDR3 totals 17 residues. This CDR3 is CASSLGRAYLSTDTQYF. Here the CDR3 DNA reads TGTGCCAGCAGCTTAGGTCGCGCCTATCTGAGCACAGATACGCAGTATTTT.

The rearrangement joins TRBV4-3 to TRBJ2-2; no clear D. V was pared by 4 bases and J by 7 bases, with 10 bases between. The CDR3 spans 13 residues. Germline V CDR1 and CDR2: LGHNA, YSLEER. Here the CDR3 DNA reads TGCGCCAGCAGCCCAACGCGGAGCGGGGAGCTGTTTTTT. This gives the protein CASSPTRSGELFF.

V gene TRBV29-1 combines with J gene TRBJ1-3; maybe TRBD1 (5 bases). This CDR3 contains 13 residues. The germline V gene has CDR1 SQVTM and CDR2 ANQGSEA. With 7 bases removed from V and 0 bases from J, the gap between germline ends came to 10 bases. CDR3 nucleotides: TGCAGCGGGAGTACAGGCTCTGGAAACACCATATATTTT. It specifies CSGSTGSGNTIYF.

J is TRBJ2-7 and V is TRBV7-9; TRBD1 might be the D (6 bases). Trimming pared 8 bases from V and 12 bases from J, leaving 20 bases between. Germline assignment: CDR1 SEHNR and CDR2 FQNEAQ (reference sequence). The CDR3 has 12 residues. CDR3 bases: TGTGCCAGCGGGGCCGGGACACCTACAGCGTACTTC. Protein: CASGAGTPTAYF.

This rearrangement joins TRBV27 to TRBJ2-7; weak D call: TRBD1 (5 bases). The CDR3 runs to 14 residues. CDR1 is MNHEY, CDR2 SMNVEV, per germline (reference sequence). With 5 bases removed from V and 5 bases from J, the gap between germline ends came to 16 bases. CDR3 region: CASSPHLGVDEQYF. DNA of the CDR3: TGTGCCAGCAGTCCCCATCTAGGGGTGGACGAGCAGTACTTC.

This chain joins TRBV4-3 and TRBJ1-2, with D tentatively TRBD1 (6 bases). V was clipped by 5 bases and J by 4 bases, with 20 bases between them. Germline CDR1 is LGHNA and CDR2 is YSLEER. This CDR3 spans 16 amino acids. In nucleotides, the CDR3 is TGCGCCAGCAGCTCCCGGGGGCAGGGTTTGGGCTATGGCTACACCTTC. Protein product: CASSSRGQGLGYGYTF.

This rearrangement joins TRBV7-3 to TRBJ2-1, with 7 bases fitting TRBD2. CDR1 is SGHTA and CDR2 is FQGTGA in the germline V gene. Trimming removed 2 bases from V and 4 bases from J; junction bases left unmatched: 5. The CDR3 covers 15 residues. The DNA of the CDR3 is TGTGCCAGCAGCTTAGACGTTAGCGGGTACAATGAGCAGTTCTTC. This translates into CASSLDVSGYNEQFF.

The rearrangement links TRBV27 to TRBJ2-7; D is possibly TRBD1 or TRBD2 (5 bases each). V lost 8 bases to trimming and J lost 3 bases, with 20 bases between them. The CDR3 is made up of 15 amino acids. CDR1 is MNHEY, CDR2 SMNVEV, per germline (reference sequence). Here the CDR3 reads CASGPLRGQGYEQYF. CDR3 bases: TGTGCCAGCGGGCCTCTGAGGGGTCAGGGCTACGAGCAGTACTTC.

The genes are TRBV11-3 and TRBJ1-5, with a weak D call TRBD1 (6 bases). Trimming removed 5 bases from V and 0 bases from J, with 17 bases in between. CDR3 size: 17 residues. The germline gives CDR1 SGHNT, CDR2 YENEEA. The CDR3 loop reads CASSPPITGISNQPQHF. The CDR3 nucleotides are TGTGCCAGCAGCCCCCCTATAACAGGGATTAGCAATCAGCCCCAGCATTTT.

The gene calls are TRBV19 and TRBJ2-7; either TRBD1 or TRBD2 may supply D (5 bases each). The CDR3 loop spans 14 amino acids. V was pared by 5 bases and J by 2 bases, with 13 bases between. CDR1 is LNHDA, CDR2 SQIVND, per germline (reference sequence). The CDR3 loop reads CASSSGRGPYEQYF. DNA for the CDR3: TGTGCCAGTAGTTCCGGAAGGGGACCCTACGAGCAGTACTTC.

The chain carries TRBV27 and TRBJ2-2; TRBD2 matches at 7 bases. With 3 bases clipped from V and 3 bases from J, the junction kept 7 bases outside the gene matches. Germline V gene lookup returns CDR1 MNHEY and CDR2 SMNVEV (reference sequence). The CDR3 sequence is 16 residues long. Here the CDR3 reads CASSFVGGPDTGELFF. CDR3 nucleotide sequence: TGTGCCAGCAGTTTCGTGGGAGGGCCCGACACCGGGGAGCTGTTTTTT.

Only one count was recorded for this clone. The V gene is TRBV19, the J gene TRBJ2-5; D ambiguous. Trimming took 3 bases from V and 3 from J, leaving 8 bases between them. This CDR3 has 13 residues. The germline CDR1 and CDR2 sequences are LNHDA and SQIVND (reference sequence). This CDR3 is CASSMDDEETQYF. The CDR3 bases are TGTGCCAGTAGTATGGACGATGAAGAGACCCAGTACTTC.

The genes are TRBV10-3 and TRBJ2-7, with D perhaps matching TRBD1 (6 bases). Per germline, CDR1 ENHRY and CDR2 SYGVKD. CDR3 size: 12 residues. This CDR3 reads CKAGDNSYEQYF. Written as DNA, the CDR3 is TGTAAAGCCGGGGACAACTCCTACGAGCAGTACTTC.

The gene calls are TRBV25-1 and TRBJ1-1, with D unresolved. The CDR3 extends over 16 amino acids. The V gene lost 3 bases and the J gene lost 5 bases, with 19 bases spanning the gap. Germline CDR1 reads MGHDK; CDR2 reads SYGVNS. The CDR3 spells CASSDPDRTGWTEAFF. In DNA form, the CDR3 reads TGTGCCAGCAGTGACCCGGATCGGACCGGGTGGACTGAAGCTTTCTTT.

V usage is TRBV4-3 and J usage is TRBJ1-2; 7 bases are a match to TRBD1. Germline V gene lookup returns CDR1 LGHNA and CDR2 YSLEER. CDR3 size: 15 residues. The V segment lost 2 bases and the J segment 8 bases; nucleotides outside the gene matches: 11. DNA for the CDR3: TGCGCCAGCAGCCAATCGACAGGGTGGAGAGACGGCTACACCTTC. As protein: CASSQSTGWRDGYTF.

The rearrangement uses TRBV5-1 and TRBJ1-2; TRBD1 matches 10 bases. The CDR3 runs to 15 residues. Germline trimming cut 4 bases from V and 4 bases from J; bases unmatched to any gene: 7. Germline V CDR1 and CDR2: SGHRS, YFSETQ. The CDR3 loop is CASSPTGTGVYGYTF. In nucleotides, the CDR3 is TGCGCCAGCAGCCCTACCGGGACAGGGGTCTATGGCTACACCTTC.

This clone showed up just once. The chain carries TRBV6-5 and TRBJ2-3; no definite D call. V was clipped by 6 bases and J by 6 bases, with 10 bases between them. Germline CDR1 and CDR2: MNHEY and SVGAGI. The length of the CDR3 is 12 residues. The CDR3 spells CASSLKGDTQYF. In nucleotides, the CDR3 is TGTGCCAGCAGCCTCAAAGGTGATACGCAGTATTTT.

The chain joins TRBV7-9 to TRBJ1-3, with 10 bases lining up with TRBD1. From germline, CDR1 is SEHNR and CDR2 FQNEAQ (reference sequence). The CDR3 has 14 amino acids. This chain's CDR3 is CALGDRGSGNTIYF. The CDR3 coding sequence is TGTGCGCTGGGGGACAGGGGATCAGGAAACACCATATATTTT.

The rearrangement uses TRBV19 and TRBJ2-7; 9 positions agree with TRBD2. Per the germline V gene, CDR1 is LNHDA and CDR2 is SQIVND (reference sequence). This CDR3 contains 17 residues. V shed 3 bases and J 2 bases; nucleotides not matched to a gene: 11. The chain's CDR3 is CASSIFAGGPIPYEQYF. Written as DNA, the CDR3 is TGTGCCAGTAGTATCTTCGCGGGAGGGCCGATACCCTACGAGCAGTACTTC.

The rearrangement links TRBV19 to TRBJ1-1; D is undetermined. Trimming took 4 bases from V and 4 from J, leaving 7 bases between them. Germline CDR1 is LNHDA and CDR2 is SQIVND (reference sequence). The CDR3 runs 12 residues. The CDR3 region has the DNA TGTGCCAGTAGTAAAGGGATCACTGAAGCTTTCTTT. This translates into CASSKGITEAFF.

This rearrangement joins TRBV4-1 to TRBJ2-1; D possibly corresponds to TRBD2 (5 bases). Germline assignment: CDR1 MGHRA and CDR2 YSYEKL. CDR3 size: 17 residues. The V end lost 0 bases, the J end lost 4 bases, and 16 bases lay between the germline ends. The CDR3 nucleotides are TGCGCCAGCAGCCAAGAGGGGTTAGCGAGAGTTTACAATGAGCAGTTCTTC. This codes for CASSQEGLARVYNEQFF.

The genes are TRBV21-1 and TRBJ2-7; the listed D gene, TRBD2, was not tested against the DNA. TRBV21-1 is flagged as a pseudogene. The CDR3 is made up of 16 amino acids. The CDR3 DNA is TGTGCCACCAACCGGGGGGACCAGCGGAACAATTACGAGCAGTACTTC. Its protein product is CATNRGDQRNNYEQYF.

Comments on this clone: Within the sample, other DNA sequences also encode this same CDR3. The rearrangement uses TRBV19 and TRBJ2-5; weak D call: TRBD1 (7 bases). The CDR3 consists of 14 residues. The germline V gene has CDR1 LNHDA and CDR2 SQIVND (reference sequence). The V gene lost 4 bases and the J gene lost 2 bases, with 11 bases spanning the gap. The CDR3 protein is CASSTRGVQETQYF. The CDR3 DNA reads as TGTGCCAGTAGTACCAGGGGGGTGCAAGAGACCCAGTACTTC.

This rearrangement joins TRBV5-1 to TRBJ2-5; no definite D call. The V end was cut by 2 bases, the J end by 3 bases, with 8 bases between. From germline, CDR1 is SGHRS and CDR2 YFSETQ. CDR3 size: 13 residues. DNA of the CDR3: TGCGCCAGCAGCTTTGTAGCCGAAGAGACCCAGTACTTC. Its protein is CASSFVAEETQYF.

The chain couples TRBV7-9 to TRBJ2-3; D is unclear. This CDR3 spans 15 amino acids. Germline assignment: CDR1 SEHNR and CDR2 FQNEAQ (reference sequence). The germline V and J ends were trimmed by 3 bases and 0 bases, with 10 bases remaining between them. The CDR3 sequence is CASSFLFPSTDTQYF. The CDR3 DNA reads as TGTGCCAGCAGCTTTCTTTTTCCTAGCACAGATACGCAGTATTTT.

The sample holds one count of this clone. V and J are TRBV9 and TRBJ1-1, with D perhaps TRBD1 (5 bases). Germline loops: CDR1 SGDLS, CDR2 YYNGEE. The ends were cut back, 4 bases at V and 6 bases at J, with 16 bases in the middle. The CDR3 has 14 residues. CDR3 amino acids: CASSLQNRFPEAFF. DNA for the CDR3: TGTGCCAGCAGCTTACAAAACAGGTTCCCTGAAGCTTTCTTT.

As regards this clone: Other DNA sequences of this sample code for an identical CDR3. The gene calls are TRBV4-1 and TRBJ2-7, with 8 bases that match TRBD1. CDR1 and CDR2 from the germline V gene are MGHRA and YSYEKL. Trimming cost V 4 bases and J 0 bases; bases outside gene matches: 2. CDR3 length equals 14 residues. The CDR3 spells CASSPGQGSYEQYF. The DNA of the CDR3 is TGCGCCAGCAGCCCAGGACAGGGCTCCTACGAGCAGTACTTC.

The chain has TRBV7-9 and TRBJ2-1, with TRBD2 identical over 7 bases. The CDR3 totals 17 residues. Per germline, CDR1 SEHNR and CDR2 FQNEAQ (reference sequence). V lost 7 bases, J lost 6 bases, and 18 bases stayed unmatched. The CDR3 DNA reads TGTGCCAGCACACCCCGAGGGGAGGGATATTTAGGCAATGAGCAGTTCTTC. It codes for CASTPRGEGYLGNEQFF.

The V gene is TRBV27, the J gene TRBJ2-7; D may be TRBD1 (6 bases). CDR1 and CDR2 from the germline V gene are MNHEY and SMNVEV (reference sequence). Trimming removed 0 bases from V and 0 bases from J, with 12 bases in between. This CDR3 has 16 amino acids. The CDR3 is CASSLSYGTYSYEQYF. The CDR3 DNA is TGTGCCAGCAGTTTATCGTACGGGACATACTCCTACGAGCAGTACTTC.

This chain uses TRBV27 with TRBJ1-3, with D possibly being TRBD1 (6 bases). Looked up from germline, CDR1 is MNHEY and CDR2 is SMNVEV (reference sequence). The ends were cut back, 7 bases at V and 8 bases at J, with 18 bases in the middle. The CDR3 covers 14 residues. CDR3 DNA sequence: TGTGCCAGCACAGCGCGCCAGGGGACCGACACCATATATTTT. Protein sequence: CASTARQGTDTIYF.